These T cell receptor beta chains were read from a single sample in a study of blood T cell repertoires in COVID-19. The protocol was immunoSEQ multiplex PCR, while the TCRdb copy is restricted to in-frame clones and leaves out a portion. The sample has some 65,000 clones, about 85% seen once. Sample: peripheral blood. The source is an older man with acute or convalescent COVID-19. Each CDR3 is given with its conserved first and last residue. The order of the fields is D gene, J gene, CDR3 length, V gene, clone size, CDR3 protein, CDR3 DNA. D genes are given only for firm matches. Rows may omit the clone size; those that give it use once, few, many or a size class.

d_call: TRBD2; j_call: TRBJ2-6; cdr3_length: 18; v_call: TRBV19; clone_size: .; cdr3_aa: CASSVASGGSSGANVLTF; cdr3_nt: TGTGCCAGTAGTGTCGCTAGCGGGGGGTCCTCTGGGGCCAACGTCCTGACTTTC
d_call: .; j_call: TRBJ2-7; cdr3_length: 14; v_call: TRBV30; clone_size: .; cdr3_aa: CAWSVPDITSEQYF; cdr3_nt: TGTGCCTGGAGTGTCCCCGACATAACCTCCGAGCAGTACTTC
d_call: .; j_call: TRBJ2-7; cdr3_length: 16; v_call: TRBV6-6; clone_size: .; cdr3_aa: CASSHRVLGSSYEQYF; cdr3_nt: TGTGCCAGCAGCCACAGGGTTTTGGGGAGCTCCTACGAGCAGTACTTC
d_call: TRBD2; j_call: TRBJ2-1; cdr3_length: 15; v_call: TRBV6-5; clone_size: .; cdr3_aa: CASRAGLAWVGEQFF; cdr3_nt: TGTGCCAGCAGAGCGGGACTAGCGTGGGTGGGGGAGCAGTTCTTC
d_call: TRBD2; j_call: TRBJ2-1; cdr3_length: 16; v_call: TRBV27; clone_size: .; cdr3_aa: CASSPPSGSFYNEQFF; cdr3_nt: TGTGCCAGCAGCCCCCCGAGCGGGAGCTTCTACAATGAGCAGTTCTTC
d_call: .; j_call: TRBJ2-5; cdr3_length: 12; v_call: TRBV6-5; clone_size: .; cdr3_aa: CASHFGQETQYF; cdr3_nt: TGTGCCAGCCATTTCGGGCAAGAGACCCAGTACTTC
d_call: .; j_call: TRBJ1-1; cdr3_length: 14; v_call: TRBV29-1; clone_size: .; cdr3_aa: CSVEPPPPGTEAFF; cdr3_nt: TGCAGCGTTGAACCCCCCCCTCCGGGGACTGAAGCTTTCTTT
d_call: .; j_call: TRBJ2-1; cdr3_length: 16; v_call: TRBV24-1; clone_size: .; cdr3_aa: CATSDLATTLRSEQFF; cdr3_nt: TGTGCCACCAGTGATTTAGCTACAACCCTGAGGAGTGAGCAGTTCTTC
d_call: .; j_call: TRBJ1-1; cdr3_length: 15; v_call: TRBV19; clone_size: few; cdr3_aa: CASSPYRVSAWGAFF; cdr3_nt: TGTGCCAGTAGCCCATACAGGGTGTCCGCTTGGGGAGCTTTCTTT
d_call: TRBD2; j_call: TRBJ2-3; cdr3_length: 18; v_call: TRBV4-1; clone_size: .; cdr3_aa: CASSQVATSGSSTDTQYF; cdr3_nt: TGCGCCAGCAGCCAAGTAGCGACTAGCGGGAGTTCGACAGATACGCAGTATTTT
d_call: .; j_call: TRBJ1-5; cdr3_length: 13; v_call: TRBV7-6; clone_size: .; cdr3_aa: CASSTQDSQPQHF; cdr3_nt: TGTGCCAGCAGCACCCAGGACAGCCAGCCCCAGCATTTT
d_call: .; j_call: TRBJ2-1; cdr3_length: 17; v_call: TRBV4-1; clone_size: few; cdr3_aa: CASSQDYAVSSYNEQFF; cdr3_nt: TGCGCCAGCAGCCAAGATTACGCGGTTAGCTCCTACAATGAGCAGTTCTTC
d_call: TRBD1; j_call: TRBJ2-2; cdr3_length: 14; v_call: TRBV30; clone_size: .; cdr3_aa: CAFRDRGSPGELFF; cdr3_nt: TGTGCCTTCAGGGACAGGGGATCCCCCGGGGAGCTGTTTTTT
d_call: TRBD1; j_call: TRBJ2-1; cdr3_length: 17; v_call: TRBV19; clone_size: .; cdr3_aa: CASSIRGQVTSYNEQFF; cdr3_nt: TGTGCCAGTAGTATTAGGGGACAGGTAACCTCCTACAATGAGCAGTTCTTC
d_call: TRBD2; j_call: TRBJ2-7; cdr3_length: 16; v_call: TRBV4-1; clone_size: .; cdr3_aa: CASSQERTSEIYEQYF; cdr3_nt: TGCGCCAGCAGCCAAGAGAGGACTAGCGAGATCTACGAGCAGTACTTC
d_call: .; j_call: TRBJ2-3; cdr3_length: 14; v_call: TRBV9; clone_size: .; cdr3_aa: CASSDTGGTDTQYF; cdr3_nt: TGTGCCAGCAGCGACACCGGGGGCACAGATACGCAGTATTTT
d_call: TRBD1; j_call: TRBJ1-2; cdr3_length: 14; v_call: TRBV27; clone_size: .; cdr3_aa: CASSRGQGWYGYTF; cdr3_nt: TGTGCCAGCAGCCGGGGACAGGGGTGGTATGGCTACACCTTC
d_call: .; j_call: TRBJ1-1; cdr3_length: 12; v_call: TRBV9; clone_size: .; cdr3_aa: CASSGHRAEAFF; cdr3_nt: TGTGCCAGCAGCGGACACAGAGCTGAAGCTTTCTTT
d_call: .; j_call: TRBJ1-1; cdr3_length: 10; v_call: TRBV5-1; clone_size: .; cdr3_aa: CANHREGAFF; cdr3_nt: TGCGCCAACCACAGGGAGGGAGCTTTCTTT
d_call: TRBD2; j_call: TRBJ2-1; cdr3_length: 17; v_call: TRBV12-5; clone_size: once; cdr3_aa: CASGFSLAGVAYNEQFF; cdr3_nt: TGTGCTAGTGGTTTTAGTTTAGCGGGAGTGGCCTACAATGAGCAGTTCTTC
d_call: .; j_call: TRBJ1-5; cdr3_length: 15; v_call: TRBV19; clone_size: few; cdr3_aa: CASSGTNPVNQPQHF; cdr3_nt: TGTGCCAGTAGTGGCACAAATCCAGTCAATCAGCCCCAGCATTTT
d_call: TRBD1; j_call: TRBJ1-5; cdr3_length: 15; v_call: TRBV19; clone_size: .; cdr3_aa: CASSHRGNGNQPQHF; cdr3_nt: TGTGCCAGTAGCCACAGGGGGAATGGCAATCAGCCCCAGCATTTT
d_call: .; j_call: TRBJ2-3; cdr3_length: 13; v_call: TRBV19; clone_size: .; cdr3_aa: CASSMEGADTQYF; cdr3_nt: TGTGCCAGTAGTATGGAGGGCGCAGATACGCAGTATTTT
d_call: TRBD1; j_call: TRBJ2-3; cdr3_length: 14; v_call: TRBV5-1; clone_size: once; cdr3_aa: CASSLDRGRDTQYF; cdr3_nt: TGCGCCAGCAGCTTGGACAGGGGAAGGGATACGCAGTATTTT
d_call: .; j_call: TRBJ1-5; cdr3_length: 13; v_call: TRBV30; clone_size: .; cdr3_aa: CAWNREVRQPQHF; cdr3_nt: TGTGCCTGGAACAGGGAAGTAAGGCAGCCCCAGCATTTT
d_call: TRBD1; j_call: TRBJ1-2; cdr3_length: 14; v_call: TRBV5-1; clone_size: .; cdr3_aa: CASSGTGHNYDYTF; cdr3_nt: TGCGCCAGCAGCGGGACAGGGCATAACTATGACTACACCTTC
d_call: .; j_call: TRBJ1-1; cdr3_length: 13; v_call: TRBV18; clone_size: .; cdr3_aa: CASSPQGYAEAFF; cdr3_nt: TGTGCCAGCTCACCACAGGGGTACGCTGAAGCTTTCTTT
d_call: TRBD1; j_call: TRBJ1-4; cdr3_length: 14; v_call: TRBV6-5; clone_size: few; cdr3_aa: CASSRDSLNEKLFF; cdr3_nt: TGTGCCAGCAGCCGGGACAGCCTTAATGAAAAACTGTTTTTT
d_call: .; j_call: TRBJ2-7; cdr3_length: 16; v_call: TRBV12-1; clone_size: .; cdr3_aa: CASPAFEDRETYEQYF; cdr3_nt: TGTGCCAGCCCAGCCTTTGAGGACAGGGAGACCTACGAGCAGTACTTC
d_call: .; j_call: TRBJ1-1; cdr3_length: 14; v_call: TRBV28; clone_size: .; cdr3_aa: CASGPRSQNTEAFF; cdr3_nt: TGTGCCAGCGGTCCGAGAAGTCAGAACACTGAAGCTTTCTTT
d_call: .; j_call: TRBJ1-2; cdr3_length: 14; v_call: TRBV3-1/TRBV3-2; clone_size: .; cdr3_aa: CASSQGTSNYGYTF; cdr3_nt: TGTGCCAGCAGCCAAGGGACATCTAACTATGGCTACACCTTC
d_call: .; j_call: TRBJ1-2; cdr3_length: 13; v_call: TRBV28; clone_size: .; cdr3_aa: CACHGGQDYGYTF; cdr3_nt: TGTGCCTGCCACGGGGGGCAGGACTATGGCTACACCTTC
d_call: TRBD1; j_call: TRBJ2-1; cdr3_length: 14; v_call: TRBV10-1; clone_size: .; cdr3_aa: CASDRDSRNNEQFF; cdr3_nt: TGCGCCAGCGACCGGGACAGCCGAAACAATGAGCAGTTCTTC
d_call: .; j_call: TRBJ2-7; cdr3_length: 14; v_call: TRBV9; clone_size: .; cdr3_aa: CASSVTGTSYEQYF; cdr3_nt: TGTGCCAGCAGCGTCACAGGGACGAGCTACGAGCAGTACTTC
d_call: TRBD1; j_call: TRBJ1-1; cdr3_length: 14; v_call: TRBV9; clone_size: once; cdr3_aa: CASSSQTGGTEAFF; cdr3_nt: TGTGCCAGCAGCTCCCAGACAGGGGGCACTGAAGCTTTCTTT
d_call: TRBD1; j_call: TRBJ1-5; cdr3_length: 14; v_call: TRBV2; clone_size: .; cdr3_aa: CASTGTGINQPQHF; cdr3_nt: TGTGCCAGCACCGGGACAGGGATTAATCAGCCCCAGCATTTT
d_call: TRBD2; j_call: TRBJ2-3; cdr3_length: 14; v_call: TRBV2; clone_size: few; cdr3_aa: CASSQLAGDDTQYF; cdr3_nt: TGTGCCAGCAGTCAACTAGCGGGAGACGATACGCAGTATTTT
d_call: .; j_call: TRBJ1-6; cdr3_length: 16; v_call: TRBV6-1; clone_size: .; cdr3_aa: CASSAATGLDNSPLHF; cdr3_nt: TGTGCCAGCAGTGCTGCTACAGGGTTGGATAATTCACCCCTCCACTTT
d_call: .; j_call: TRBJ2-5; cdr3_length: 12; v_call: TRBV9; clone_size: .; cdr3_aa: CASSVATGTQYF; cdr3_nt: TGTGCCAGCAGCGTAGCTACGGGGACCCAGTACTTC
d_call: TRBD1; j_call: TRBJ2-3; cdr3_length: 13; v_call: TRBV24-1; clone_size: once; cdr3_aa: CATRDRVEDTQYF; cdr3_nt: TGTGCCACCCGGGACAGGGTAGAAGATACGCAGTATTTT
d_call: TRBD1; j_call: TRBJ2-1; cdr3_length: 15; v_call: TRBV7-2; clone_size: once; cdr3_aa: CASSQTGRPYNEQFF; cdr3_nt: TGTGCCAGCAGCCAGACAGGGCGGCCCTACAATGAGCAGTTCTTC
d_call: TRBD2; j_call: TRBJ2-7; cdr3_length: 19; v_call: TRBV6-2/TRBV6-3; clone_size: .; cdr3_aa: CASSYSGQAKETSGFRQYF; cdr3_nt: TGTGCCAGCAGTTACTCGGGGCAGGCGAAGGAGACTAGCGGGTTTCGGCAGTACTTC
d_call: .; j_call: TRBJ2-5; cdr3_length: 16; v_call: TRBV27; clone_size: .; cdr3_aa: CASSLSPGESRETQYF; cdr3_nt: TGTGCCAGCAGTTTATCGCCCGGGGAGTCAAGAGAGACCCAGTACTTC
d_call: .; j_call: TRBJ1-1; cdr3_length: 13; v_call: TRBV28; clone_size: once; cdr3_aa: CASSTPVNTEAFF; cdr3_nt: TGTGCCAGCAGTACTCCGGTGAACACTGAAGCTTTCTTT
d_call: TRBD1; j_call: TRBJ1-2; cdr3_length: 15; v_call: TRBV13; clone_size: .; cdr3_aa: CASSAQGQGVHGYTF; cdr3_nt: TGTGCCAGCAGCGCCCAAGGACAGGGTGTTCATGGCTACACCTTC
d_call: .; j_call: TRBJ2-5; cdr3_length: 14; v_call: TRBV5-1; clone_size: .; cdr3_aa: CASSPGQPQETQYF; cdr3_nt: TGCGCCAGCAGTCCCGGACAGCCCCAAGAGACCCAGTACTTC
d_call: TRBD1; j_call: TRBJ1-1; cdr3_length: 12; v_call: TRBV6-6; clone_size: .; cdr3_aa: CASSYGDREAFF; cdr3_nt: TGTGCCAGCAGTTACGGGGACAGGGAAGCTTTCTTT
d_call: .; j_call: TRBJ2-7; cdr3_length: 15; v_call: TRBV15; clone_size: .; cdr3_aa: CATSREDVRAYEQYF; cdr3_nt: TGTGCCACCAGCAGAGAGGACGTGAGGGCCTACGAGCAGTACTTC
d_call: TRBD2; j_call: TRBJ2-5; cdr3_length: 14; v_call: TRBV13; clone_size: .; cdr3_aa: CASRTSGGQETQYF; cdr3_nt: TGTGCCAGCAGAACTAGCGGGGGGCAAGAGACCCAGTACTTC
d_call: TRBD2; j_call: TRBJ2-1; cdr3_length: 16; v_call: TRBV7-9; clone_size: .; cdr3_aa: CASSLATSGRANEQFF; cdr3_nt: TGTGCCAGCAGCTTAGCAACTAGCGGGAGGGCCAATGAGCAGTTCTTC
d_call: TRBD1; j_call: TRBJ1-2; cdr3_length: 15; v_call: TRBV30; clone_size: once; cdr3_aa: CAWRINPGQGTGYTF; cdr3_nt: TGTGCCTGGAGAATAAATCCGGGACAGGGAACTGGCTACACCTTC
d_call: .; j_call: TRBJ1-1; cdr3_length: 14; v_call: TRBV24-1; clone_size: .; cdr3_aa: CATQGVGSNTEAFF; cdr3_nt: TGTGCCACCCAAGGGGTGGGTTCGAACACTGAAGCTTTCTTT
d_call: .; j_call: TRBJ2-5; cdr3_length: 17; v_call: TRBV5-4; clone_size: once; cdr3_aa: CASSKGGGGAFRETQYF; cdr3_nt: TGTGCCAGCAGCAAAGGGGGGGGCGGAGCCTTCCGGGAGACCCAGTACTTC
d_call: TRBD1; j_call: TRBJ1-2; cdr3_length: 14; v_call: TRBV7-2; clone_size: .; cdr3_aa: CASSPDRDHYGYTF; cdr3_nt: TGTGCCAGCAGCCCCGACAGGGATCACTATGGCTACACCTTC
d_call: TRBD2; j_call: TRBJ2-5; cdr3_length: 15; v_call: TRBV7-2; clone_size: .; cdr3_aa: CASSRGSPSQETQYF; cdr3_nt: TGTGCCAGCAGCCGCGGGAGTCCCTCCCAAGAGACCCAGTACTTC